Sequencing of this T cell receptor (beta chain) was carried out in a study of CD8 T cells in Susac syndrome (dated by TCRdb to between 2018 and 2021). About the study as a whole: Whether CD8+ T cell activation and differentiation in Susac syndrome was antigen driven was tested using repertoire sequencing. The clonality of the CD8+ T cell repertoire was compared across some eleven healthy donors, around 14 Susac syndrome patients and about 15 multiple sclerosis patients. Results and caveats for the whole study, not just this receptor: The TCR sequencing and HLA analysis was acknowledged to have included a relatively small number of individuals.

High-throughput TCR beta sequencing profiled peripheral blood CD8+ and CD4+ T cells from healthy donors, Susac syndrome patients and multiple sclerosis patients. Healthy donors were included as age- and sex-matched controls. Bulk CD8+ and CD4+ T cells were purified by magnetic negative isolation, whereas CD8+ TEMRA cells were enriched by FACS. Blood was drawn into EDTA tubes, processed within 24 hours, and PBMCs were isolated by density gradient centrifugation. PBMCs intended for TCR sequencing were cryopreserved in liquid nitrogen and were subsequently thawed in a 37 degrees C water bath. A purity of at least 90% was achieved for sorted or isolated CD4+, CD8+ and CD8+ TEMRA cells. RNA was extracted with the RNeasy kit and roughly 0.5 to 1 ug was reverse transcribed using random hexamers. The immunoSEQ multiplex PCR assay, which covers 54 Vbeta and 13 Jbeta segments, was used to amplify TCR beta CDR3 regions. PCR amplification bias was corrected using a synthetic template baseline for primer optimization and computational correction. On the authors' methods: Reads were annotated to V, D and J genes per IMGT and analyzed with immunoSEQ Analyzer, keeping only productive sequences. To calculate clonality, Shannon entropy was normalized by log2 of the number of productive unique sequences and then subtracted from one. For each patient and control, public and private clones were evaluated within the 100 most prevalent clones. A clone was defined as Susac-specific if it was absent from the healthy and MS cohorts, from more than 850 published viral clones and from other ImmuneACCESS disease sequences. TCRdb reprocessed the public reads (quality trimming at Q25 with fastp, clone calling with MiXCR) and kept in-frame beta chains. Rows with a matching CDR3 protein are joined into one entry that keeps the most common DNA and genes. The V and J calls and clone size come from TCRdb's table, not from the authors' own analysis. This sample comprises nearly 70,000 distinct CDR3 sequences, roughly 94% of them detected only once. Around 0.25% of the sample is in the top ten clones.

As regards this clonotype: This clone's antigen is unknown. There are no base qualities to consult, and no much larger clone falls within one base.

Sequencing input: CD8+ T cells from PBMCs. This sequence originates from a human donor in good health.

CDR3 region: CASSLRGLSTDTQYF. The DNA sequence is given as TGTGCCAGCAGCCTCCGGGGGTTGAGCACAGATACGCAGTATTTT. The chain uses TRBV13 and TRBJ2-3, and possibly TRBD2, on 6 matching bases. V drops 5 bases and J drops 0 bases, leaving 12 bases in between. The CDR3 sequence holds 15 residues, the cysteine and phenylalanine included. Only CDR3 DNA remains: 45 bases, in frame from the first base. CDR1 and CDR2, looked up from the germline V gene (reference sequence), are PRHDT and FYEKMQ.